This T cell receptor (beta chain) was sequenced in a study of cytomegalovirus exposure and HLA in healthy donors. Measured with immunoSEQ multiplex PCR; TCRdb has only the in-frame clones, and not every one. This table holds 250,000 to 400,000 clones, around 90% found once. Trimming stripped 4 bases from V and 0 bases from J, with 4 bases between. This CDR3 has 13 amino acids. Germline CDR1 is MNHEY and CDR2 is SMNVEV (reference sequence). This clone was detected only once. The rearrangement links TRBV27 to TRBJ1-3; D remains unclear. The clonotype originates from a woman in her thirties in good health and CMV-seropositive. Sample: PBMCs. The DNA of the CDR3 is TGTGCCAGCAGTTGGAACTCTGGAAACACCATATATTTT. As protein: CASSWNSGNTIYF.